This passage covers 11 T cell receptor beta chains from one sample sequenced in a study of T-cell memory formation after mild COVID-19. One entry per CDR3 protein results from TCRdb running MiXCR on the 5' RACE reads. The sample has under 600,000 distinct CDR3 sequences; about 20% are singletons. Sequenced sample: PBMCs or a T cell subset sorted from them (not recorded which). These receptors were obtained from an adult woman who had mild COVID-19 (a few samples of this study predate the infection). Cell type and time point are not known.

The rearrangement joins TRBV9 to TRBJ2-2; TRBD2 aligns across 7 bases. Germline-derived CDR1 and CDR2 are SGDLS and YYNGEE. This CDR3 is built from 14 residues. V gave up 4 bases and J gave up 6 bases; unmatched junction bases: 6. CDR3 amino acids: CASSPLGGAGELFF. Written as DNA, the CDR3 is TGTGCCAGCAGCCCCCTGGGGGGGGCCGGGGAGCTGTTTTTT.

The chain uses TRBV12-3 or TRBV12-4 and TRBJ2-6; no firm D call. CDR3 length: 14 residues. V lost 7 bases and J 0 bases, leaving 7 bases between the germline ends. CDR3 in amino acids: CASKHLSGANVLTF. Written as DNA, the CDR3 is TGTGCCAGCAAGCACCTCTCTGGGGCCAACGTCCTGACTTTC.

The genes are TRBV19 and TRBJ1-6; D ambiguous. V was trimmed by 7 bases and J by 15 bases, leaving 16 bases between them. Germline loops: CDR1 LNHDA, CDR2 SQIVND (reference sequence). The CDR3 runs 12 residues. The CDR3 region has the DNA TGTGCCAGTAACGGCAGGTCGAATGTCCTCCACTTT. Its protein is CASNGRSNVLHF.

The CDR3 region has the DNA TGTGCCAGCAGGTACGGACTCCTTGGCTACACCTTC. Translated: CASRYGLLGYTF. This rearrangement joins TRBV12-3 or TRBV12-4 to TRBJ1-2; unclear D gene. The V and J ends lost 6 bases and 7 bases respectively, with 12 bases between them. There are 12 residues in the CDR3.

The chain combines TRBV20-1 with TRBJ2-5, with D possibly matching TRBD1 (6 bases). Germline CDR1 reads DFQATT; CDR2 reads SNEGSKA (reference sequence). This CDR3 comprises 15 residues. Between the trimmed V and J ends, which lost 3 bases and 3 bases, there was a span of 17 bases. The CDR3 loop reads CSASSGAYLKETQYF. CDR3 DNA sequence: TGCAGTGCTAGTTCAGGGGCGTATCTTAAAGAGACCCAGTACTTC.

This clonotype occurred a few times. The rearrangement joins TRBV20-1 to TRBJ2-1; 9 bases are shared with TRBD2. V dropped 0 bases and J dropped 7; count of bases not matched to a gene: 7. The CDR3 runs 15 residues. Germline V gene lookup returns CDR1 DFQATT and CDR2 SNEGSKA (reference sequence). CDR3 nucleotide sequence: TGCAGTGCTAGAGATCTAGGGACTAGCAAAAATGAGCAGTTCTTC. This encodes CSARDLGTSKNEQFF.

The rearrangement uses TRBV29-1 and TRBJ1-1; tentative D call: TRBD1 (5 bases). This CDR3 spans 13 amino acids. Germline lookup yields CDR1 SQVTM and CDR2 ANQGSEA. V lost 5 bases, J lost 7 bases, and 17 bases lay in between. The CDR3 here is CSVLGSEGFEAFF. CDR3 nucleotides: TGCAGCGTTTTGGGTAGCGAGGGGTTTGAAGCTTTCTTT.

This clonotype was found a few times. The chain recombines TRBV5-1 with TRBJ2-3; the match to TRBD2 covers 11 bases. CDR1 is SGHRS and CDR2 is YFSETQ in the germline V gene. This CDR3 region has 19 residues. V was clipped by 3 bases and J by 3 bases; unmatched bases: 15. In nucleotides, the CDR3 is TGCGCCAGCAGCTCTAGGACAGGGCTAGCGGGAGGATCTACAGATACGCAGTATTTT. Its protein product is CASSSRTGLAGGSTDTQYF. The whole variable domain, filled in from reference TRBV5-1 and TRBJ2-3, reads KAGVTQTPRYLIKTRGQQVTLSCSPISGHRSVSWYQQTPGQGLQFLFEYFSETQRNKGNFPGRFSGRQFSNSRSEMNVSTLELGDSALYLCASSSRTGLAGGSTDTQYFGPGTRLTVL.

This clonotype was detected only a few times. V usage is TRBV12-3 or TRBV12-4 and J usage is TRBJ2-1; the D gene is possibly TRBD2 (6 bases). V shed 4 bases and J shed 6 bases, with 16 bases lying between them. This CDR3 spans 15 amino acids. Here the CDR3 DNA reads TGTGCCAGCAGTTCACACCCCGGGACTGCCAATGAGCAGTTCTTC. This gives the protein CASSSHPGTANEQFF.

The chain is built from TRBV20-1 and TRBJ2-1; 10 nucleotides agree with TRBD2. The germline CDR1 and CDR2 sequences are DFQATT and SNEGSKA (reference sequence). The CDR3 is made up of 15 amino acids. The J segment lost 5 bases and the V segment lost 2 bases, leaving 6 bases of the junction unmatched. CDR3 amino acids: CSARLAGASNNEQFF. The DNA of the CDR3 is TGCAGTGCTAGACTAGCGGGAGCTTCTAACAATGAGCAGTTCTTC.

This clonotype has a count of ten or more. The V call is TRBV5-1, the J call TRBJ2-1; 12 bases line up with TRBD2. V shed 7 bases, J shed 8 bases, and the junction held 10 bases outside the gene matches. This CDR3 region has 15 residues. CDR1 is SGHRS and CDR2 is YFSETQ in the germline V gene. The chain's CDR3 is CASRRTSGILDEQFF. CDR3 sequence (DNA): TGCGCCAGCCGGCGGACTAGCGGGATTCTCGATGAGCAGTTCTTC.